These 14 T cell receptor beta chains came from one sample sequenced in a study of post-analysis software for immune sequencing data (dated by TCRdb to 2013 to 2016). The antigens these receptors bind are not known. The research as a whole found: Significantly higher frequencies in patients than in controls were found for several TRBV segments, including TRBV5-6, TRBV5-1 and TRBV20-1.

Libraries came from PCR. The sequencing machine was an Illumina HiSeq 2500. To reduce PCR and sequencing biases, unique molecular identifiers were incorporated into the TCR beta cDNA libraries. TCRdb took the public reads, trimmed them with fastp at Q25, ran MiXCR for clone calling and kept in-frame beta chains. Entries are consolidated by CDR3 protein sequence, retaining the most common genes and DNA. Counted in this sample were about 460,000 distinct CDR3 sequences; approximately 46% of them appeared once. The ten largest clones represent about 12% of the sample. Sample: blood. The receptors stem from a girl aged 5-17 years with multiple sclerosis.

This clonotype was observed a handful of times. The CDR3 protein is CASSPATGAQYF. As DNA, the CDR3 is TGTGCCAGCAGCCCCGCCACCGGGGCGCAGTATTTT. The rearrangement uses TRBV7-2 and TRBJ2-3, with D tentatively TRBD2 (5 bases). Between the trimmed V and J ends, which lost 5 bases and 10 bases, there was a span of 13 bases. From germline, CDR1 is SGHTA and CDR2 FQGNSA. The CDR3 is 12 residues long.

V usage is TRBV5-1 and J usage is TRBJ1-1, with 9 bases matching TRBD1. Germline V lookup: CDR1 SGHRS, CDR2 YFSETQ. Trimming at V came to 6 bases and at J to 3 bases, leaving 6 bases not matched to a gene. The CDR3 has 14 amino acids. The DNA for the CDR3 is TGCGCCAGCAATTACAGGGGGCCTGACACTGAAGCTTTCTTT. Amino acids: CASNYRGPDTEAFF.

A few counts support this clonotype. At one of its ends the junction is not consistent with the germline gene, which may arise from a read error. The chain combines TRBV20-1 with TRBJ2-7; TRBD1 matches at 7 bases. The germline V gene encodes CDR1 DFQATT and CDR2 SNEGSKA (reference sequence). The CDR3 totals 15 residues. CDR3 sequence (DNA): TGCAGTGCTAGATCCCCGACAGGGAAGTCGGACGAACAGTACTTC. Its translation: CSARSPTGKSDEQYF.

J is TRBJ1-5 and V is TRBV7-8; D unresolved. The CDR3 extends over 16 amino acids. V was clipped by 1 base and J by 0 bases, with 10 bases between them. Per the germline V gene, CDR1 is SGHVS and CDR2 is FQNEAQ. The CDR3 DNA follows: TGTGCCAGCAGCTTAGTTGCCGCGTATAGCAATCAGCCCCAGCATTTT. This codes for CASSLVAAYSNQPQHF.

The rearrangement joins TRBV11-2 to TRBJ2-7; 10 bases line up with TRBD1. This CDR3 spans 16 amino acids. J was trimmed by 5 bases and V by 3 bases; bases with no gene match: 10. Germline CDR1 reads SGHAT; CDR2 reads FQNNGV. The CDR3 nucleotides read TGTGCCAGCAGCTTCGTAAGGACAGGGGGGTTAGACGAGCAGTACTTC. Residues: CASSFVRTGGLDEQYF. The whole variable domain, filled in from reference TRBV11-2 and TRBJ2-7, reads EAGVAQSPRYKIIEKRQSVAFWCNPISGHATLYWYQQILGQGPKLLIQFQNNGVVDDSQLPKDRFSAERLKGVDSTLKIQPAKLEDSAVYLCASSFVRTGGLDEQYFGPGTRLTVT.

The chain joins TRBV12-3 or TRBV12-4 to TRBJ2-1; no firm D call. The DNA end is a closer match to TRBJ2-7, so the J assignment may be wrong. This CDR3 contains 15 residues. The CDR3: CASSLARLNYNEQYF. In DNA form, the CDR3 reads TGTGCCAGCAGTTTAGCGCGACTGAATTACAATGAGCAGTACTTC.

The V call is TRBV7-6, the J call TRBJ1-1; D not resolved. The germline V gene has CDR1 SGHVS and CDR2 FNYEAQ. The CDR3 covers 17 residues. Trimming took off 1 base at V and 0 bases at J, with 15 bases between the two ends. CDR3 in amino acids: CASSLGGQTSMNTEAFF. In nucleotides, the CDR3 is TGTGCCAGCAGCTTAGGGGGTCAGACGAGCATGAACACTGAAGCTTTCTTT.

The CDR3 DNA sequence: TGTGCCAGCAGCTTGGAGGCCAGGGGCGGCTATGGCTACACCTTC. Its translation: CASSLEARGGYGYTF. The V and J genes are TRBV5-6 and TRBJ1-2; a weak D match, TRBD1 (6 bases). The germline V gene has CDR1 SGHDT and CDR2 YYEEEE. V shed 0 bases and J shed 4 bases, with 13 bases lying between them. The CDR3 covers 15 residues.

Many counts were recorded for this clonotype. The chain links TRBV28 to TRBJ2-5; 9 bases line up with TRBD2. The CDR3 contains 14 residues. Trimming removed 8 bases from V and 4 bases from J; junction bases left unmatched: 8. CDR1 is MDHEN and CDR2 is SYDVKM in the germline V gene. CDR3 sequence (DNA): TGTGCCAGCTTAGATAGCGGGAGCATAGAGACCCAGTACTTC. The encoded protein is CASLDSGSIETQYF.

The rearrangement joins TRBV11-1 to TRBJ2-4; D might be TRBD2 (5 bases). The DNA end favors TRBJ2-7, so the J call may be wrong. CDR3 length equals 14 residues. Germline CDR1 and CDR2: SGHAT and FQDESV (reference sequence). CDR3 loop: CASSLSDYGYEQYF. The CDR3 nucleotides read TGTGCCAGCAGCTTATCCGACTACGGCTACGAGCAGTACTTC.

CDR3 region: CASSEYGGSGYGYTF. The CDR3 region has the DNA TGTGCCAGCAGTGAATATGGGGGCTCGGGATATGGCTACACCTTC. The chain couples TRBV25-1 to TRBJ1-2, with D possibly being TRBD1 (6 bases). This CDR3 comprises 15 residues. CDR1 is MGHDK, CDR2 SYGVNS, per germline. Trimming left V 0 bases short and J 5 bases short, with 13 bases between.

V usage is TRBV2 and J usage is TRBJ2-2; a possible D gene is TRBD1 (6 bases). The CDR3 runs 16 residues. Germline assignment: CDR1 SNHLY and CDR2 FYNNEI. Between the trimmed V and J ends, which lost 0 bases and 0 bases, there was a span of 8 bases. CDR3 bases: TGTGCCAGCAGTGAAGCGGGGGCAGCGAACACCGGGGAGCTGTTTTTT. This sequence encodes CASSEAGAANTGELFF.

Note on this clonotype: Its ends do not fully match the called genes, so a read error is possible. The chain has TRBV4-2 and TRBJ1-2; D is uncertain. Germline CDR1 is LGHNA and CDR2 is YNFKEQ. The CDR3 is 13 residues long. This chain's CDR3 is CAGSQSLDYGYTF. The CDR3 region has the DNA TGTGCCGGCAGCCAAAGTTTGGACTATGGCTACACCTTC.

The chain carries TRBV3-1 and TRBJ2-5, with 8 bases identical to TRBD2. The DNA end is a closer match to TRBJ2-4, so the J assignment may be wrong. The CDR3 contains 16 residues. Per the germline V gene, CDR1 is LGHDT and CDR2 is YNNKEL (reference sequence). DNA of the CDR3: TGTGCCAGCAGCCAAGAACAACTAGCGGAAAGAAACATTCAGTACTTC. Its protein product is CASSQEQLAERNIQYF.